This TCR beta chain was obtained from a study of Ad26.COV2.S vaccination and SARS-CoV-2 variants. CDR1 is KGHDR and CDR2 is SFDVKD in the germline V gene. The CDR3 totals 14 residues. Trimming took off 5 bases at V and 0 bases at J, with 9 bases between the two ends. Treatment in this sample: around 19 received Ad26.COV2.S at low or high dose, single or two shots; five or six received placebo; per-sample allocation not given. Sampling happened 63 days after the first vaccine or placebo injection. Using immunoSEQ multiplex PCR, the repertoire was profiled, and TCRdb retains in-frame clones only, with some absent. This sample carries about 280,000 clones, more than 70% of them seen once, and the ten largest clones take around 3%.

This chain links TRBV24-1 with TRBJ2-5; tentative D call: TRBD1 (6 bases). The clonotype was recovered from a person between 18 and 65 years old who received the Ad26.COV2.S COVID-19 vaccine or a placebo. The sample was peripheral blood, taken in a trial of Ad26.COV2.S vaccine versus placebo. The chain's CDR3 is CATSVDRYQETQYF. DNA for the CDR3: TGTGCCACCAGTGTAGACAGGTACCAAGAGACCCAGTACTTC.